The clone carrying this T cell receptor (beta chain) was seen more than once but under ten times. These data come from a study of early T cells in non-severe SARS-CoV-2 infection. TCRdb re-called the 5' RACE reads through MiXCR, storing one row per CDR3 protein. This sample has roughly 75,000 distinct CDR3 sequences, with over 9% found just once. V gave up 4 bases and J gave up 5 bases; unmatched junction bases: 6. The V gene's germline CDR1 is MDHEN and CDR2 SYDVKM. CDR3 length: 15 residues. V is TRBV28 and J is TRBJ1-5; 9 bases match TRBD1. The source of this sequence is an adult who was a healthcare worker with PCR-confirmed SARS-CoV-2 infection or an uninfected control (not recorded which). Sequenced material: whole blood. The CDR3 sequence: CASSSNRGQDQPQHF. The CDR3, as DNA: TGTGCCAGCAGTTCCAACAGGGGGCAGGATCAGCCCCAGCATTTT.